The 5 T cell receptor beta chains presented below share a single source sample, sequenced in a study of control samples from healthy donors and cancer patients. Repertoires were generated with immunoSEQ multiplex PCR, while TCRdb's copy carries only in-frame clones and drops some. The repertoire includes around 86,000 clones, 80% to 90% of them detected once, and under 2% sits in the top ten. The sample taken for sequencing was PBMCs. These receptors originate from a woman aged 55-69 years with head and neck cancer.

V usage is TRBV4-3 and J usage is TRBJ1-4; D call uncertain. The germline V gene has CDR1 LGHNA and CDR2 YSLEER. The CDR3 totals 16 residues. The V and J ends lost 0 bases and 7 bases respectively, with 15 bases between them. The CDR3 DNA follows: TGCGCCAGCAGCCAAGATTGGGATCATAGGACTGAAAAACTGTTTTTT. It is translated as CASSQDWDHRTEKLFF.

The chain combines TRBV7-3 with TRBJ1-1, with D possibly TRBD1 on 6 matching bases. CDR3 length equals 12 residues. Per germline, CDR1 SGHTA and CDR2 FQGTGA. V gave up 5 bases and J gave up 7 bases, with 11 bases separating them. CDR3 region: CASSPGHLEAFF. The CDR3 DNA reads as TGTGCCAGCAGCCCGGGACACCTTGAAGCTTTCTTT.

CDR3 in amino acids: CSVVVGNRNIQYF. Written as DNA, the CDR3 is TGCAGCGTTGTAGTAGGAAACCGAAACATTCAGTACTTC. V is TRBV29-1 and J is TRBJ2-4, with D uncertain. CDR3 size: 13 residues. Germline V gene sequence: CDR1 SQVTM, CDR2 ANQGSEA. V shed 4 bases and J shed 6 bases, with 13 bases lying between them.

CDR3 region: CASSLRQGFTDTQYF. DNA for the CDR3: TGTGCCAGCAGCCTACGACAGGGATTTACAGATACGCAGTATTTT. This chain uses TRBV9 with TRBJ2-3, with TRBD1 identical over 7 bases. The trim removed 4 bases at V and 3 bases at J, leaving 8 bases unmatched. The length of the CDR3 is 15 residues. CDR1 and CDR2 (germline): SGDLS, YYNGEE.

The CDR3 sequence is CASSQERGTKNTGELFF. In nucleotides, the CDR3 is TGTGCCAGCAGCCAAGAACGTGGGACGAAGAACACCGGGGAGCTGTTTTTT. V gene TRBV3-1 (or the pseudogene TRBV3-2) combines with J gene TRBJ2-2; D possibly matches TRBD1 or TRBD2 (5 bases each). Trimming stripped 0 bases from V and 1 base from J, with 12 bases between. CDR1 is LGHDT, CDR2 YNNKEL, per germline (reference sequence). The CDR3 contains 17 residues.